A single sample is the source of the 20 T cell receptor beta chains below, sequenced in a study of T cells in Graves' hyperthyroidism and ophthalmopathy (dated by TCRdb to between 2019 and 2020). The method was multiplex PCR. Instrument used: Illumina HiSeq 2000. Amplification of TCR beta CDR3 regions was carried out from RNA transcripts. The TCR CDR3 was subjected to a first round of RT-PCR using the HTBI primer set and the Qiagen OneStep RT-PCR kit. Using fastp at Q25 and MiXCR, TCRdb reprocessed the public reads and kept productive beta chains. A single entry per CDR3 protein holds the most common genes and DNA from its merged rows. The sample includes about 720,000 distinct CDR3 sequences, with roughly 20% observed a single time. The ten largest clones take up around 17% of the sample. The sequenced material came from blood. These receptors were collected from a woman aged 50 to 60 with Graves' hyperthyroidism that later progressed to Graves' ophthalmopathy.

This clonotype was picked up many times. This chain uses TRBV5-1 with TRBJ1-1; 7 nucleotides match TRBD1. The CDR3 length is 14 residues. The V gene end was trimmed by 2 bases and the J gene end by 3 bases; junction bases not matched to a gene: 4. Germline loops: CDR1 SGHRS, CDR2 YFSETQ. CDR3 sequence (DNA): TGCGCCAGCAGCTTCGCGACAGGGTACACTGAAGCTTTCTTT. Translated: CASSFATGYTEAFF.

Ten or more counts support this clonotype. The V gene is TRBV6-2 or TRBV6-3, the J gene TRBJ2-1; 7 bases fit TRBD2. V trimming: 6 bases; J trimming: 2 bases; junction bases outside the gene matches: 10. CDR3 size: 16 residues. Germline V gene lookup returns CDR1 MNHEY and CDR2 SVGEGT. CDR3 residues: CASRQSGTSTYNEQFF. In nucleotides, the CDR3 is TGTGCCAGCAGGCAGAGCGGGACGTCCACCTACAATGAGCAGTTCTTC.

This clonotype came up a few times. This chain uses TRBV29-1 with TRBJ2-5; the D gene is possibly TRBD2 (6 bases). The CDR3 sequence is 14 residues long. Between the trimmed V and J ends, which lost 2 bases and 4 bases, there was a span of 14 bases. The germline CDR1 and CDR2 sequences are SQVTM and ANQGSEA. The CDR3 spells CSVERAGRGETQYF. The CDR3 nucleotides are TGCAGCGTTGAACGGGCGGGGCGGGGAGAGACCCAGTACTTC.

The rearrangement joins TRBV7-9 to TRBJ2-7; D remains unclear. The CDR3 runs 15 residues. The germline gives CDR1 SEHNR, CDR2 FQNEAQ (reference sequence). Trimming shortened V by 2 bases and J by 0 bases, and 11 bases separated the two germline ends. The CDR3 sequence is CASSLSGPNSYEQYF. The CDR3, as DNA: TGTGCCAGCAGCTTATCCGGGCCTAACTCCTACGAGCAGTACTTC.

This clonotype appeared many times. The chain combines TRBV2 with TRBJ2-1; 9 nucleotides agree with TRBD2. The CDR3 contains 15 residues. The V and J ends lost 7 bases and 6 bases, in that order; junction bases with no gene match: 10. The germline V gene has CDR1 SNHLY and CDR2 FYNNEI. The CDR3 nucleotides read TGTGCCAGCACCCAAGTAACGCGGGGGGGCAATGAGCAGTTCTTC. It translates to CASTQVTRGGNEQFF.

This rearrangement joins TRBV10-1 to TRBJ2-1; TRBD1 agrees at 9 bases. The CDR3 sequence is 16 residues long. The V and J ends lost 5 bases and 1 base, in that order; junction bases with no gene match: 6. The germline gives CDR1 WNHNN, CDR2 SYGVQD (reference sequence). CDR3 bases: TGCGCCAGCAGTTCGGGACAGGGAGTTTCCTACAATGAGCAGTTCTTC. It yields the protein CASSSGQGVSYNEQFF.

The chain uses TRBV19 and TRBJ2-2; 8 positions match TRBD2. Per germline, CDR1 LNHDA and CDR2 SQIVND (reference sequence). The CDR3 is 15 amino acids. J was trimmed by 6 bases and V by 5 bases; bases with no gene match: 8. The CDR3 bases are TGTGCCAGTAGTCCGGGGACTAGATATTCCGGGGAGCTGTTTTTT. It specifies CASSPGTRYSGELFF.

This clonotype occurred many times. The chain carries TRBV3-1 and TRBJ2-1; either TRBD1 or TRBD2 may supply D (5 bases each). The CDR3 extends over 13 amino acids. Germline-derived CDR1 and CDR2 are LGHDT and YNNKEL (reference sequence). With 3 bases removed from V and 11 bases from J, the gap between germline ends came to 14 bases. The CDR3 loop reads CASSQGTDSKQFF. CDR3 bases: TGTGCCAGCAGCCAGGGGACCGATTCGAAGCAGTTCTTC.

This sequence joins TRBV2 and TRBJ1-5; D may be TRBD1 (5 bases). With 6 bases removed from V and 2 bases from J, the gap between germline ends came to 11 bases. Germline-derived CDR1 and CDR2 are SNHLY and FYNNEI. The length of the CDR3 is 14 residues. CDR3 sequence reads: CASRGVGGNQPQHF. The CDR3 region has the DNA TGTGCCAGCAGAGGGGTGGGTGGCAATCAGCCCCAGCATTTT. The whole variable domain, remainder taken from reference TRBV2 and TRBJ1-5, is EPEVTQTPSHQVTQMGQEVILRCVPISNHLYFYWYRQILGQKVEFLVSFYNNEISEKSEIFDDQFSVERPDGSNFTLKIRSTKLEDSAMYFCASRGVGGNQPQHFGDGTRLSIL.

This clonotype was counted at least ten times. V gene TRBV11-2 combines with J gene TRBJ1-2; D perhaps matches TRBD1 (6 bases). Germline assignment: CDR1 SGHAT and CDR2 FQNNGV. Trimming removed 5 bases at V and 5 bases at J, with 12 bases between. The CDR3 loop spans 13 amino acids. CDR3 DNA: TGTGCCAGCAGCCCAGGGGCGACTTATGGCTACACCTTC. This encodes CASSPGATYGYTF. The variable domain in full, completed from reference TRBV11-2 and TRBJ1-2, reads EAGVAQSPRYKIIEKRQSVAFWCNPISGHATLYWYQQILGQGPKLLIQFQNNGVVDDSQLPKDRFSAERLKGVDSTLKIQPAKLEDSAVYLCASSPGATYGYTFGSGTRLTVV.

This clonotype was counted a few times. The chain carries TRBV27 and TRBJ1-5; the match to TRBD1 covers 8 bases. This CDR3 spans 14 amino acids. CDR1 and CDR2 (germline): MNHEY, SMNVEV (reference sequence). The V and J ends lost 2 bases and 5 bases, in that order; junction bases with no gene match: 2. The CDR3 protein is CASSLRTGYQPQHF. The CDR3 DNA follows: TGTGCCAGCAGTTTAAGGACAGGGTATCAGCCCCAGCATTTT.

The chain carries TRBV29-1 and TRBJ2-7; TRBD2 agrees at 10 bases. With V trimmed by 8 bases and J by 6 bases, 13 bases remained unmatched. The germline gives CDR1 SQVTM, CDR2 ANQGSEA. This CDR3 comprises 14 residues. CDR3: CSIPGSGGAGEQYF. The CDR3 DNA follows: TGCAGCATTCCTGGCAGCGGGGGGGCGGGCGAGCAGTACTTC.

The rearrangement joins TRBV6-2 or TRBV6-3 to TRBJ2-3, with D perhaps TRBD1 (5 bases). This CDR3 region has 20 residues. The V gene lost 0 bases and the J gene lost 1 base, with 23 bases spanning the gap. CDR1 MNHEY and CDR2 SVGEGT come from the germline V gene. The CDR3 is CASSYSKGFNTIKGTDTQYF. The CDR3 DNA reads TGTGCCAGCAGTTACTCGAAGGGGTTCAACACAATCAAGGGCACAGATACGCAGTATTTT.

The DNA for the CDR3 is TGTGCCAGCAGCCAAGTGCGAAGGGGAGGAAGATGCTGGCAGCCCCAGCATTTT. This encodes CASSQVRRGGRCWQPQHF. The chain is built from TRBV14 and TRBJ1-5, with D possibly TRBD1 on 5 matching bases. The CDR3 consists of 18 residues. Germline-derived CDR1 and CDR2 are SGHDN and FVKESK. Trimming left V 1 base short and J 7 bases short, with 23 bases between.

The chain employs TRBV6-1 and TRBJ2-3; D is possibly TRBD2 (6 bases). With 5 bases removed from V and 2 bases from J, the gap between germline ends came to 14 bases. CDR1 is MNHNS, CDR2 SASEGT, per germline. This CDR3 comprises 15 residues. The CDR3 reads CASSTAGGSTDTQYF. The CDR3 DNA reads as TGTGCCAGCAGTACAGCGGGCGGGTCCACAGATACGCAGTATTTT.

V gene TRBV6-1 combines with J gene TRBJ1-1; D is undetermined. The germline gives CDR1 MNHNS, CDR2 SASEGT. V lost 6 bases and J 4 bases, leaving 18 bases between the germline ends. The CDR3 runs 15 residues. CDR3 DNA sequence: TGTGCCAGCAGCCTAAGCGGGAGCCTGGTCACTGAAGCTTTCTTT. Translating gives CASSLSGSLVTEAFF.

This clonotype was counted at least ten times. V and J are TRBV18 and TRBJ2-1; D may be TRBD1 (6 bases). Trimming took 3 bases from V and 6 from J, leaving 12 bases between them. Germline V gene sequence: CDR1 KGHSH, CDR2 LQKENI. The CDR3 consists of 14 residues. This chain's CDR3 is CASSPGASPNEQFF. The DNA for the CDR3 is TGTGCCAGCTCACCGGGGGCTTCGCCCAATGAGCAGTTCTTC.

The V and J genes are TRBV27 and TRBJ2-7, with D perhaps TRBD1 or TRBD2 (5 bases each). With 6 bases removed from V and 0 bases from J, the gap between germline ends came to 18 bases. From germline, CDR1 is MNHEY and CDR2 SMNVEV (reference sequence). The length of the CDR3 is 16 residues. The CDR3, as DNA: TGTGCCAGCAGACGGGGCGTGGCAGAGAGCTCCTACGAGCAGTACTTC. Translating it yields CASRRGVAESSYEQYF.

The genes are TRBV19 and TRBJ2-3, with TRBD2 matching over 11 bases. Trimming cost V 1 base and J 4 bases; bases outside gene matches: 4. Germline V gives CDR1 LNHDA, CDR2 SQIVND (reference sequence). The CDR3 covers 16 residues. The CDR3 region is CASSIGTSGGSDTQYF. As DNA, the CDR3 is TGTGCCAGTAGTATAGGAACTAGCGGGGGTTCAGATACGCAGTATTTT.

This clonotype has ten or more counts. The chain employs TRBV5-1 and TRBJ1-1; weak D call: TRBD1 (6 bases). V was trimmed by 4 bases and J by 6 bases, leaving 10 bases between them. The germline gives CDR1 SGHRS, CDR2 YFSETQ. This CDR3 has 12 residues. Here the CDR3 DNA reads TGCGCCAGCAGCGAGCAGGGGCCTGAAGCTTTCTTT. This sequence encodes CASSEQGPEAFF.